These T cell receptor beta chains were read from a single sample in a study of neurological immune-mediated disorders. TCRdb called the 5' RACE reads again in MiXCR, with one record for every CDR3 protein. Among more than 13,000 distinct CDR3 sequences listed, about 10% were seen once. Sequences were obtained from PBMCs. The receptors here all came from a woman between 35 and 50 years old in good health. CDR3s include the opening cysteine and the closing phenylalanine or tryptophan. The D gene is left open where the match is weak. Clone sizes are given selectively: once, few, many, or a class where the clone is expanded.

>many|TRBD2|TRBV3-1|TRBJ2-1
TGTGCCAGCAGCCAATACGGGGGAGGGTCGTCCGGCGAGCAGTTCTTC
CASSQYGGGSSGEQFF
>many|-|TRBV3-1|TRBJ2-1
TGTGCCAGCAGCCAAGGGTGGGCGTCCCCCCAGCAGTTCTTC
CASSQGWASPQQFF
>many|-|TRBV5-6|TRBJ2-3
TGTGCCAGCAGCCTTACGGGACCTAATCAACGAGATACGCAGTATTTT
CASSLTGPNQRDTQYF
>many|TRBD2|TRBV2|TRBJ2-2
TGTGCCAGCTGCCCTCTAGCGGGAGGAGGCGCCGGGGAGCTGTTTTTT
CASCPLAGGGAGELFF
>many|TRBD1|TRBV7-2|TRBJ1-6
TGTGCCAGCAGCTCCGGACAGGGAAATTCACCCCTCCACTTT
CASSSGQGNSPLHF
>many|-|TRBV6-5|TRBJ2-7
TGTGCCAGCAGCCTTTTCCCCGGGGGCTCCTACGAGCAGTACTTC
CASSLFPGGSYEQYF
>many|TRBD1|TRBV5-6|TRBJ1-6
TGTGCCAGCAGCTGGGGACAGGGCGTGGGCCATTCACCCCTCCACTTT
CASSWGQGVGHSPLHF
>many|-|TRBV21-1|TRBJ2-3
TGTGCCAGCAGCACCCCCGGGACAGACCAGAAGCCAGGGTCGCAGTATTTT
CASSTPGTDQKPGSQYF
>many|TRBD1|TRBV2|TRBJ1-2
TGTGCCAGCAGTGAAGGGACAGGGGTCAAAGGGAGCTACACCTTC
CASSEGTGVKGSYTF
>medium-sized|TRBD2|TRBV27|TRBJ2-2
TGTGCCAGCAGTTGGACTAGCGGGATTATGAACACCGGGGAGCTGTTTTTT
CASSWTSGIMNTGELFF
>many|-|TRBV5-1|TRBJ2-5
TGCGCCAGCAGCTTGAGGTCTCTCCCCGAGACCCAGTACTTC
CASSLRSLPETQYF
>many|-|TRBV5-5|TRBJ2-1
TGTGCCAGCAGCAAACCGGGACTCCCTTTTTACAATGAGCAGTTCTTC
CASSKPGLPFYNEQFF
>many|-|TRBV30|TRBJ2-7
TGTGCCTGGAGTGTAAACCACGAGCAGTACTTC
CAWSVNHEQYF
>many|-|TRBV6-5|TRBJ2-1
TGTGCCAGCAGCCCCCTTACGGGGACCAAAGAGCAGTTCTTC
CASSPLTGTKEQFF
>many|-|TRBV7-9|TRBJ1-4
TGTGCCAGCAGCTTAGTGGGCGGATCAGGGGAAAAACTGTTTTTT
CASSLVGGSGEKLFF
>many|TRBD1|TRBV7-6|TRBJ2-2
TGTGCCAGCAGCTTAGGAGGGGGCGCGTATACCGGGGAGCTGTTTTTT
CASSLGGGAYTGELFF
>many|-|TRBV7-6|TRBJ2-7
TGTGCCAGCAGCTTATATCCTCCGGTGGGATGGGTCCCCGCGTGGGAGCAGTACTTC
CASSLYPPVGWVPAWEQYF
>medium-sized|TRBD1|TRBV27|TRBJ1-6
TGTGCCAGCAGCAGAGACAGGGGAACTAATTCACCCCTCCACTTT
CASSRDRGTNSPLHF
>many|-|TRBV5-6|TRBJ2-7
TGTGCCAGCAACCCCCTGCGCGGATACCACAGCTCCTACGAGCAGTACTTC
CASNPLRGYHSSYEQYF
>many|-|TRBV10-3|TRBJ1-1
TGTGCCATCAGTGTGGGGACCACGAACACTGAAGCTTTCTTT
CAISVGTTNTEAFF
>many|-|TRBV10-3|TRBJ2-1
TGTGCCATCAGGGAGGGGGGCGGCTACAATGAGCAGTTCTTC
CAIREGGGYNEQFF
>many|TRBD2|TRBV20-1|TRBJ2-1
TGCAGTGCTGGGGGACTAGCGACCCACAATGAGCAGTTCTTC
CSAGGLATHNEQFF
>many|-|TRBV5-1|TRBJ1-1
TGCGCCAGCAGCCATCCGTTCGGGAACACTGAAGCTTTCTTT
CASSHPFGNTEAFF
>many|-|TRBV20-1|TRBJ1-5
TGCAGTGCCGCGACCGGGACACTTGATCAGCCCCAGCATTTT
CSAATGTLDQPQHF
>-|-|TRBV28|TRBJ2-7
TGTGGCAGTTTAGGACTCCACTACGAGCAGTACTTC
CGSLGLHYEQYF
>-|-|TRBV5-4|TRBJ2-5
TGTGCCAGCAGCTCGGATGGCGGGACCCAGTACTTC
CASSSDGGTQYF
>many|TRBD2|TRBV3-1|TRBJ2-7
TGTGCCAGCAGTTTAATAGCGGGAGTCGGCGAGCAGTACTTC
CASSLIAGVGEQYF
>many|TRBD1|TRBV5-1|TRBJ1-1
TGCGCCAGCAGCTTGCTCGGGACAGATGAAGCTTTCTTT
CASSLLGTDEAFF
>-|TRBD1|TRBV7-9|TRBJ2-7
TGTGCCAGCAGCACCCCCGGACAGGCCTACGAGCAGTACTTC
CASSTPGQAYEQYF
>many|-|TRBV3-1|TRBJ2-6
TGTGCCAGCAGCCAAGTGGGATCCGGGGCCAACGTCCTGACTTTC
CASSQVGSGANVLTF
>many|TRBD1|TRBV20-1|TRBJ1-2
TGCAGTGCTAGGCCCGGACAGGGAGGTGGCTACACCTTC
CSARPGQGGGYTF
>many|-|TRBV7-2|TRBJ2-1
TGTGCCAGCAGTCCAAAGGGGCCCCAGGATTACTACAATGAGCAGTTCTTC
CASSPKGPQDYYNEQFF
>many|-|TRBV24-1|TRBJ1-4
TGTGCCACCAGTGATGCCCGTCTCGGACGAAATGAAAAACTGTTTTTT
CATSDARLGRNEKLFF
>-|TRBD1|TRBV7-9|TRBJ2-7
TGTGCCAGCAGCTCCCGACAGGGGGGCTACGAGCAGTACTTC
CASSSRQGGYEQYF
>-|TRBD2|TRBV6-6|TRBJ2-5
TGTGCCAGCAGCCCGGGACTAGCGGGGGGGCAAGAGACCCAGTACTTC
CASSPGLAGGQETQYF